The subject of this entry is one T cell receptor (beta chain). This record belongs to a study of T cell responses to AZD1222 COVID-19 vaccine. The CDR3 has 12 residues. Trimming cost V 0 bases and J 8 bases, with 10 bases left between them. Germline CDR1 GTSNPN, CDR2 SVGIG (reference sequence). The data were produced by immunoSEQ multiplex PCR, yet TCRdb's version contains in-frame clones alone and is incomplete. This repertoire shows under 110,000 clones, about 90% found once; its top ten account for 10%. V is TRBV30 and J is TRBJ1-2; D unresolved. This specimen consisted of peripheral blood, obtained 28 days after the second AZD1222 dose. The sequence came from an adult who received the AZD1222 COVID-19 vaccine. The CDR3 loop reads CAWSVPSRGYTF. CDR3 DNA sequence: TGTGCCTGGAGTGTCCCGAGCCGCGGCTACACCTTC.